This entry lists 18 T cell receptor beta chains sequenced from one sample in a study of T cell clonality in common variable immunodeficiency. Data came from immunoSEQ multiplex PCR; TCRdb stores just in-frame clones and leaves some out. There are around 81,000 clones in the sample, none observed a single time. Sequenced input: peripheral blood mononuclear cells. The receptors were gathered from a person between 18 and 70 years old in good health.

This clone has a count of ten or more. The missing CDR3 end, 3 residues past where the read stops, is filled in from the germline J gene. The chain carries TRBV19 and TRBJ2-7; 8 positions match TRBD2. Germline lookup yields CDR1 LNHDA and CDR2 SQIVND (reference sequence). V gave up 7 bases and J gave up 1 base; unmatched junction bases: 6. This CDR3 region has 14 residues. The CDR3 is CASKQTSASYEQYF. Partial CDR3 DNA: TGTGCCAGTAAACAGACTAGCGCTTCCTACGAG.

This clone was observed many times. The DNA ends 3 residues before the CDR3 does, and the rest of the CDR3 is filled in from the germline J gene. The chain links TRBV7-3 to TRBJ2-6; possible D gene TRBD2, 6 bases. CDR3 size: 15 residues. Germline CDR1 SGHTA, CDR2 FQGTGA. Trimming removed 5 bases at V and 1 base at J, with 9 bases between. The sequenced CDR3 bases are TGTGCCAGCAGCATGGGGGGATCTGGGGCCAACGTC. Encoded protein: CASSMGGSGANV. The whole CDR3 region reads CASSMGGSGANVLTF. The variable domain in full, completed from reference TRBV7-3 and TRBJ2-6, reads GAGVSQTPSNKVTEKGKYVELRCDPISGHTALYWYRQSLGQGPEFLIYFQGTGAADDSGLPNDRFFAVRPEGSVSTLKIQRTERGDSAVYLCASSMGGSGANVLTFGAGSRLTVL.

This clone was detected many times. The read finishes 3 residues shy of the CDR3 end, and the germline J gene is used to complete it. The chain combines TRBV19 with TRBJ1-5, with 7 bases that match TRBD1. Germline V gene lookup returns CDR1 LNHDA and CDR2 SQIVND (reference sequence). CDR3 length: 15 amino acids. V lost 5 bases and J lost 0; bases outside the gene matches: 4. The CDR3 reads CASSDRADSNQPQHF. The DNA read from the CDR3 is TGTGCCAGTAGTGACAGGGCGGATAGCAATCAGCCC.

There are many counts of this clone. The CDR3 is cut off 3 residues early in the read; its end comes from the germline J gene. This chain uses TRBV30 with TRBJ1-2, with TRBD1 as a possible D gene (6 bases). CDR1 and CDR2 (germline): GTSNPN, SVGIG (reference sequence). CDR3 length: 12 residues. The V and J ends lost 2 bases and 5 bases respectively, with 9 bases between them. CDR3 amino acids: CAWSTGSYGYTF. The CDR3 DNA, read in part, is TGTGCCTGGAGTACAGGGTCTTATGGC.

Ten or more counts support this clone. CDR3 bases read: TGCGCCAGCAGCCAATCCAGTAACGAG. Its protein product is CASSQSSNE. The whole CDR3 sequence reads CASSQSSNEQYF. The chain joins TRBV4-1 to TRBJ2-7; no clear D. The sequence runs out 3 residues before the end of the CDR3; the remainder is reconstructed from the germline J gene. Trimming stripped 2 bases from V and 5 bases from J, with 7 bases between. The CDR3 covers 12 residues. Germline CDR1 MGHRA, CDR2 YSYEKL.

This clone occurred many times. The sequence runs out 3 residues before the end of the CDR3; the remainder is reconstructed from the germline J gene. The V gene is TRBV20-1, the J gene TRBJ2-1; 8 bases match TRBD2. CDR3 size: 16 residues. V gave up 3 bases and J gave up 0 bases; unmatched junction bases: 7. The V gene's germline CDR1 is DFQATT and CDR2 SNEGSKA (reference sequence). The sequenced part of the CDR3 DNA is TGCAGTGCTAGCCCCAGGAGCGGGAGCTCCTACAATGAG. Protein: CSASPRSGSSYNE. The whole CDR3 region reads CSASPRSGSSYNEQFF.

This clone was seen many times. The sequence runs out 3 residues before the end of the CDR3; the remainder is reconstructed from the germline J gene. The chain is built from TRBV20-1 and TRBJ2-3; 12 bases fit TRBD2. The CDR3 sequence is 17 residues long. With 0 bases clipped from V and 1 base from J, the junction kept 5 bases outside the gene matches. CDR1 is DFQATT, CDR2 SNEGSKA, per germline (reference sequence). The CDR3 here is CSAREEGTSGCTDTQYF. The CDR3 bases that were read are TGCAGTGCTAGAGAGGAGGGGACTAGCGGGTGCACAGATACG.

This clone was found many times. The CDR3 end is not reached by the read, which stops 3 residues before it; the germline J gene fills it in. J is TRBJ2-3 and V is TRBV20-1; 12 bases line up with TRBD2. This CDR3 contains 18 residues. V lost 6 bases to trimming and J lost 0 bases; unmatched junction nucleotides: 13. Germline CDR1 is DFQATT and CDR2 is SNEGSKA (reference sequence). The CDR3 sequence: CSAARTSGDLGSTDTQYF. CDR3 bases read: TGCAGTGCCGCTCGGACTAGCGGGGACCTAGGAAGCACAGATACG.

At least ten counts were recorded for this clone. With the read ending 3 residues before the CDR3 end, the germline J gene is used to fill in that end. The V gene is TRBV7-8, the J gene TRBJ2-5; 10 bases fit TRBD2. CDR1 is SGHVS and CDR2 is FQNEAQ in the germline V gene. J gave up 5 bases and V 5 bases, and 14 bases lay outside the gene matches. The CDR3 runs 17 residues. CDR3 region: CASSPYQLAGSSETQYF. The covered CDR3 bases are TGTGCCAGCAGCCCATACCAACTAGCGGGAAGTTCTGAGACC. The complete variable domain, with remaining parts taken from reference TRBV7-8 and TRBJ2-5, reads GAGVSQSPRYKVAKRGQDVALRCDPISGHVSLFWYQQALGQGPEFLTYFQNEAQLDKSGLPSDRFFAERPEGSVSTLKIQRTQQEDSAVYLCASSPYQLAGSSETQYFGPGTRLLVL.

This clone appeared many times. The read gets to within 3 residues of the CDR3 end, and the germline J gene fills in the rest. The V call is TRBV20-1, the J call TRBJ1-2; no definite D call. CDR3 length equals 15 residues. The germline V and J ends were trimmed by 0 bases and 2 bases, with 13 bases remaining between them. Germline CDR1 is DFQATT and CDR2 is SNEGSKA (reference sequence). The CDR3 bases that were read are TGCAGTGCTAGAGATGGTACAGCCCAAAACTATGGC. It encodes CSARDGTAQNYG. The entire CDR3 reads CSARDGTAQNYGYTF.

This clone was seen ten or more times. The read gets to within 3 residues of the CDR3 end, and the germline J gene fills in the rest. This chain joins TRBV29-1 and TRBJ2-1; D possibly corresponds to TRBD2 (5 bases). The CDR3 consists of 13 residues. The germline V gene has CDR1 SQVTM and CDR2 ANQGSEA. Trimming shortened V by 5 bases and J by 5 bases, and 13 bases separated the two germline ends. Here the CDR3 reads CSVIRLSNNEQFF. The sequenced part of the CDR3 DNA is TGCAGCGTTATTCGACTATCGAACAATGAG.

This clone was seen repeatedly, ten times or more. Read data end 3 residues before the CDR3 end; the end is taken from the germline J gene. J is TRBJ2-1 and V is TRBV7-3, with D perhaps matching TRBD1 (6 bases). This CDR3 has 18 residues. CDR1 is SGHTA, CDR2 FQGTGA, per germline. V dropped 1 base and J dropped 4 bases, with 20 bases sitting between them. The CDR3 sequence is CASSLSSGDDPKYNEQFF. Incomplete CDR3 DNA: TGTGCCAGCAGCTTAAGTTCAGGGGACGATCCTAAATACAATGAG.

This clone was detected ten times or more. The CDR3 region is CASSVAGETQYF. The part of the CDR3 DNA that was read is TGTGCCAGTAGTGTAGCGGGAGAGACC. The chain combines TRBV19 with TRBJ2-5, with 7 bases lining up with TRBD2. The CDR3 end is not reached by the read, which stops 3 residues before it; the germline J gene fills it in. The CDR3 covers 12 residues. Germline assignment: CDR1 LNHDA and CDR2 SQIVND (reference sequence). Losses at the gene ends were 5 bases for V and 4 bases for J; bases not matched to a gene: 1.

This clone was observed many times. The read comes to an end 3 residues before the CDR3 does, leaving the germline J gene to fill in the end. The J gene is TRBJ2-1, the V gene TRBV5-1; TRBD1 matches at 7 bases. Germline V lookup: CDR1 SGHRS, CDR2 YFSETQ. This CDR3 has 17 residues. With 3 bases clipped from V and 4 bases from J, the junction kept 13 bases outside the gene matches. The CDR3 sequence: CASSSGTAIIHYNEQFF. The CDR3 bases that were read are TGCGCCAGCAGCTCCGGGACAGCCATTATACATTACAATGAG.

This clone showed up just a few times. Coverage ceases 3 residues before the CDR3 finishes, and the germline J gene fills in the end. The chain combines TRBV10-2 with TRBJ2-5; D is ambiguous. In germline, CDR1 is WSHSY, CDR2 SAAADI. CDR3 length equals 13 residues. Trimming took 3 bases from V and 3 from J, leaving 8 bases between them. The part of the CDR3 DNA that was read is TGCGCCAGCAGTGATGGAAGGGAAGAGACC. It encodes CASSDGREET. The complete CDR3 protein is CASSDGREETQYF.

This clone was seen repeatedly, ten times or more. CDR3 loop: CAISGQHQETQYF. CDR3 DNA, as far as it was read: TGTGCCATCAGCGGACAGCACCAAGAGACC. J is TRBJ2-5 and V is TRBV10-3, with D perhaps matching TRBD1 (6 bases). The CDR3 extends 3 residues past the end of the read, so its final part is completed from the germline J gene. With 6 bases removed from V and 0 bases from J, the gap between germline ends came to 8 bases. The CDR3 spans 13 residues. Germline lookup yields CDR1 ENHRY and CDR2 SYGVKD.

This clone showed up many times. The sequence runs out 3 residues before the end of the CDR3; the remainder is reconstructed from the germline J gene. The chain recombines TRBV19 with TRBJ1-5; weak D call: TRBD1 (5 bases). The CDR3 sequence is 12 residues long. The germline V gene has CDR1 LNHDA and CDR2 SQIVND (reference sequence). V lost 4 bases and J 7 bases, leaving 8 bases between the germline ends. This CDR3 reads CASSNRQQPQHF. CDR3 DNA (partial): TGTGCCAGTAGTAATCGACAGCAGCCC.

This clone was counted ten times or more. The read ends 3 residues before the CDR3 terminus; that terminus is restored from the germline J gene. The chain links TRBV4-2 to TRBJ2-7; 12 nucleotides match TRBD2. This CDR3 spans 17 amino acids. The J segment lost 0 bases and the V segment lost 4 bases, leaving 7 bases of the junction unmatched. Germline V gene sequence: CDR1 LGHNA, CDR2 YNFKEQ. CDR3 in amino acids: CASSPALAGGFSYEQYF. The covered CDR3 bases are TGTGCCAGCAGCCCGGCCCTAGCGGGAGGGTTCTCCTACGAG.